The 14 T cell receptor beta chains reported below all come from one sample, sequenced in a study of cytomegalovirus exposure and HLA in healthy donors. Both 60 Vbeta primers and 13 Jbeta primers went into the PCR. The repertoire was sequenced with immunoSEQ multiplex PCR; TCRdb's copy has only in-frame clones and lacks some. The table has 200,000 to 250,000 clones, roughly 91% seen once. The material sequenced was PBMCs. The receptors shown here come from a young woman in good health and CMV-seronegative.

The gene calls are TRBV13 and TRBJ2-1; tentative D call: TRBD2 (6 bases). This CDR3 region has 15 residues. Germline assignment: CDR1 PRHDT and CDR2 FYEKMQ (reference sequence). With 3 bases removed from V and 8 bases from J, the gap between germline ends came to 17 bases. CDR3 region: CASSFPLEGAYEQFF. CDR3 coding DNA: TGTGCCAGCAGCTTCCCTTTGGAGGGAGCGTATGAGCAGTTCTTC.

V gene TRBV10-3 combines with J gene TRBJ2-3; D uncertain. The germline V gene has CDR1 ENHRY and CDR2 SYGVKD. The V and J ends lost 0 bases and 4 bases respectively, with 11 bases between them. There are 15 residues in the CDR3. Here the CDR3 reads CAISESELVPDTQYF. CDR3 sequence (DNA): TGTGCCATCAGTGAGTCGGAGCTAGTCCCAGATACGCAGTATTTT.

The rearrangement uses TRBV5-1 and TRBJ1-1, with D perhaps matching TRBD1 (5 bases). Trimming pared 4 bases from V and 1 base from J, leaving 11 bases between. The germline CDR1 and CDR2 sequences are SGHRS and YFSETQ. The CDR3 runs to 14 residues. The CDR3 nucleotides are TGCGCCAGCAGCAGGGACTTTCCGAACACTGAAGCTTTCTTT. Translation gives CASSRDFPNTEAFF.

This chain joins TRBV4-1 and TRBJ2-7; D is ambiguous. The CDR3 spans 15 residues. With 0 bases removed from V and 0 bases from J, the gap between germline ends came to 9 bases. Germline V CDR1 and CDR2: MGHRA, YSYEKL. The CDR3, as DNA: TGCGCCAGCAGCCAAGATAGCTATCCCTCCTACGAGCAGTACTTC. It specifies CASSQDSYPSYEQYF.

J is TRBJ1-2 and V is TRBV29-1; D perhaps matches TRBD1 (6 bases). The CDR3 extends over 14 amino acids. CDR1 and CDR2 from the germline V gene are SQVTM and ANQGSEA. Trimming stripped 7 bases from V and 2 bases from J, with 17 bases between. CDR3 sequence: CSAQDRIGNYGYTF. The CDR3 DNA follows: TGCAGCGCCCAGGACAGAATCGGGAACTATGGCTACACCTTC.

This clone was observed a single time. CDR3 bases: TGTGCCAGCAGCTTAGCAGGGGCAAACACTGAAGCTTTCTTT. This translates into CASSLAGANTEAFF. This sequence joins TRBV7-9 and TRBJ1-1; perhaps TRBD1 as D (5 bases). CDR3 size: 14 residues. Germline lookup yields CDR1 SEHNR and CDR2 FQNEAQ (reference sequence). V dropped 0 bases and J dropped 2 bases, with 7 bases sitting between them.

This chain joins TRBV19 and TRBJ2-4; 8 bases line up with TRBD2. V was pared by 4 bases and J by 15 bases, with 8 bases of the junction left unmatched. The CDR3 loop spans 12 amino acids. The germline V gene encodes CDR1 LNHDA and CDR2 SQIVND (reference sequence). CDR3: CASSSLAGPGYF. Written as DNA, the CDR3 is TGTGCCAGTAGTAGTCTAGCGGGTCCAGGGTACTTC.

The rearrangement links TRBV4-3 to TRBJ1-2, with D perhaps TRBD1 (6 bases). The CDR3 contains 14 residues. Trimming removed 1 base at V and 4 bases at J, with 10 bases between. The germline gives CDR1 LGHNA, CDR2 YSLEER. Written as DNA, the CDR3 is TGCGCCAGCAGCCAAGTGGCAGGGGTCTATGGCTACACCTTC. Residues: CASSQVAGVYGYTF.

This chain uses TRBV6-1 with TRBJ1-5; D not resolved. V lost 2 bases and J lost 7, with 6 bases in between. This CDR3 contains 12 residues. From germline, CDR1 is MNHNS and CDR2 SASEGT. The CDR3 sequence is CASSEQVQPQHF. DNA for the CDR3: TGTGCCAGCAGTGAACAGGTACAGCCCCAGCATTTT.

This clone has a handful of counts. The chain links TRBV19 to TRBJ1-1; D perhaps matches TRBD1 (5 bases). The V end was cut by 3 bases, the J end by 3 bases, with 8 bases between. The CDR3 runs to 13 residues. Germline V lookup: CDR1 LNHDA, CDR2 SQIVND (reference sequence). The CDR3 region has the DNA TGTGCCAGTAGTATTGAACAGGACACTGAAGCTTTCTTT. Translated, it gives CASSIEQDTEAFF.

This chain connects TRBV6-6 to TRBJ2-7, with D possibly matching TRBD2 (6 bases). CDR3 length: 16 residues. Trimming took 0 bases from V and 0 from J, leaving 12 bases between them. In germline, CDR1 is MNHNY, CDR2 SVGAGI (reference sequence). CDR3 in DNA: TGTGCCAGCAGTTACTCGTTTCACGGGAGCTCCTACGAGCAGTACTTC. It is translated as CASSYSFHGSSYEQYF.

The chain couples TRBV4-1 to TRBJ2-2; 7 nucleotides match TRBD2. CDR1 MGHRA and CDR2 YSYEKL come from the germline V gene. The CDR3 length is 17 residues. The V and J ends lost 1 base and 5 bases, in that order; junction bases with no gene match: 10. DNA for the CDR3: TGCGCCAGCAGCCAAGTGCTGGCGGGAGTCCAAACCGGGGAGCTGTTTTTT. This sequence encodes CASSQVLAGVQTGELFF.

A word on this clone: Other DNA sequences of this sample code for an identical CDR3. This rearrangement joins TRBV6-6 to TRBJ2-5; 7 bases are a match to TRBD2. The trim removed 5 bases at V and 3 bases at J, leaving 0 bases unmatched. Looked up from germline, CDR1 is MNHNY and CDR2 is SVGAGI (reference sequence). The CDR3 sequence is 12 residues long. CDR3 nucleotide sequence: TGTGCCAGCAGTAGCGGGGAAGAGACCCAGTACTTC. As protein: CASSSGEETQYF.

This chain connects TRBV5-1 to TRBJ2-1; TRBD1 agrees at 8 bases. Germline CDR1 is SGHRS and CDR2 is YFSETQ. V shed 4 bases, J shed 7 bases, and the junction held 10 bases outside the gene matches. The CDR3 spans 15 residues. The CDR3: CASSPTGGSSNEQFF. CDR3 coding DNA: TGCGCCAGCAGCCCAACAGGGGGAAGTAGTAATGAGCAGTTCTTC.